Below are 26 T cell receptor beta chains sequenced from a single sample in a study of blood T cell repertoires in COVID-19. The repertoire was sequenced with immunoSEQ multiplex PCR; TCRdb's copy has only in-frame clones and lacks some. The table lists approximately 380,000 clones, 88% of them singletons. The sample was PBMCs or T cells enriched from blood (not recorded which). Receptors originate from a young woman who had recovered from COVID-19.

This chain uses TRBV30 with TRBJ1-2; 7 bases map to TRBD1. The CDR3 totals 13 residues. The germline CDR1 and CDR2 sequences are GTSNPN and SVGIG (reference sequence). Losses at the gene ends were 2 bases for V and 8 bases for J; bases not matched to a gene: 8. CDR3 sequence reads: CAWSTGDAGGYTF. The CDR3 DNA reads TGTGCCTGGAGTACAGGGGACGCGGGAGGCTACACCTTC. Together with reference TRBV30 and TRBJ1-2, the CDR3 gives the full variable domain: SQTIHQWPATLVQPVGSPLSLECTVEGTSNPNLYWYRQAAGRGLQLLFYSVGIGQISSEVPQNLSASRPQDRQFILSSKKLLLSDSGFYLCAWSTGDAGGYTFGSGTRLTVV.

The rearrangement uses TRBV6-5 and TRBJ2-7; 7 bases map to TRBD1. This CDR3 region has 15 residues. Germline loops: CDR1 MNHEY, CDR2 SVGAGI. The J segment lost 0 bases and the V segment lost 2 bases, leaving 4 bases of the junction unmatched. The CDR3 is CASSYGTARSYEQYF. CDR3 DNA sequence: TGTGCCAGCAGTTACGGGACAGCCCGCTCCTACGAGCAGTACTTC.

The chain employs TRBV7-3 and TRBJ1-1; D possibly corresponds to TRBD1 (5 bases). Germline CDR1 is SGHTA and CDR2 is FQGTGA. The CDR3 is made up of 11 amino acids. With 8 bases removed from V and 8 bases from J, the gap between germline ends came to 12 bases. CDR3 protein: CASPLGGEAFF. The CDR3 bases are TGTGCCAGCCCCCTGGGGGGGGAAGCTTTCTTT.

J is TRBJ1-2 and V is TRBV2; D possibly corresponds to TRBD1 (5 bases). Germline lookup yields CDR1 SNHLY and CDR2 FYNNEI. Trimming removed 6 bases from V and 0 bases from J, with 11 bases in between. The CDR3 has 14 residues. CDR3 residues: CASRADSSNYGYTF. For the CDR3, the DNA is TGTGCCAGCAGGGCCGACAGCTCTAACTATGGCTACACCTTC.

The chain uses TRBV2 and TRBJ1-1; 8 positions match TRBD1. J lost 1 base, V lost 5 bases, and 6 bases had no gene match. Germline-derived CDR1 and CDR2 are SNHLY and FYNNEI. The CDR3 has 15 residues. DNA of the CDR3: TGTGCCAGCAGTACGGACAGGGCAGGGAACACTGAAGCTTTCTTT. This gives the protein CASSTDRAGNTEAFF.

The chain uses TRBV7-9 and TRBJ2-6, with TRBD1 as a possible D gene (5 bases). Between the trimmed V and J ends, which lost 6 bases and 0 bases, there was a span of 15 bases. CDR1 and CDR2 from the germline V gene are SEHNR and FQNEAQ (reference sequence). The CDR3 sequence is 17 residues long. CDR3 sequence (DNA): TGTGCCAGCAGTTCAGGGTTCCTAGGCTCTGGGGCCAACGTCCTGACTTTC. Translated: CASSSGFLGSGANVLTF. The variable domain in full, completed from reference TRBV7-9 and TRBJ2-6, reads DTGVSQNPRHKITKRGQNVTFRCDPISEHNRLYWYRQTLGQGPEFLTYFQNEAQLEKSRLLSDRFSAERPKGSFSTLEIQRTEQGDSAMYLCASSSGFLGSGANVLTFGAGSRLTVL.

V and J are TRBV9 and TRBJ2-6; 8 bases align to TRBD1. The CDR3 is 18 residues long. Germline V gene lookup returns CDR1 SGDLS and CDR2 YYNGEE. V shed 3 bases, J shed 0 bases, and the junction held 8 bases outside the gene matches. CDR3 sequence (DNA): TGTGCCAGCAGCGCCGGACAGGGCGGCCTCTCTGGGGCCAACGTCCTGACTTTC. Encoded protein: CASSAGQGGLSGANVLTF.

J is TRBJ2-2 and V is TRBV21-1; TRBD2 is the table's D call and was not checked against the DNA. TRBV21-1 is a listed pseudogene. The CDR3 has 16 residues. Here the CDR3 reads CASASRAGGPPGELFF. The CDR3 DNA follows: TGTGCCAGCGCGTCACGCGCGGGGGGCCCCCCCGGGGAGCTGTTTTTT.

Comments on this clone: This specimen includes other DNA sequences encoding the same CDR3. This chain links TRBV7-2 with TRBJ1-2; D gene unclear. CDR1 and CDR2 (germline): SGHTA, FQGNSA. The V end lost 1 base, the J end lost 2 bases, and 5 bases lay between the germline ends. There are 13 residues in the CDR3. The CDR3 DNA sequence: TGTGCCAGCAGCTTAGGCCAGAACTATGGCTACACCTTC. It specifies CASSLGQNYGYTF.

J is TRBJ2-2 and V is TRBV7-9, with D possibly TRBD2 on 6 matching bases. Between the trimmed V and J ends, which lost 5 bases and 1 base, there was a span of 20 bases. This CDR3 is 18 amino acids long. CDR1 and CDR2 from the germline V gene are SEHNR and FQNEAQ (reference sequence). DNA for the CDR3: TGTGCCAGCAGCACATCTAGTTGGGAGGTTCTGAACACCGGGGAGCTGTTTTTT. As protein: CASSTSSWEVLNTGELFF.

The chain uses TRBV7-2 and TRBJ2-2; D is uncertain. This CDR3 comprises 16 residues. V lost 1 base to trimming and J lost 0 bases, with 9 bases between them. CDR1 and CDR2 from the germline V gene are SGHTA and FQGNSA. For the CDR3, the DNA is TGTGCCAGCAGCTTAGAATCGGTCGCGAACACCGGGGAGCTGTTTTTT. This encodes CASSLESVANTGELFF.

Notes on this clone: Other DNA variants within this sample encode the same CDR3. The V gene is TRBV5-6, the J gene TRBJ1-5, with no clear D. The CDR3 is 14 residues long. The V and J ends lost 0 bases and 3 bases respectively, with 7 bases between them. From germline, CDR1 is SGHDT and CDR2 YYEEEE. CDR3 in DNA: TGTGCCAGCAGCTTGGGCGGGTACAATCAGCCCCAGCATTTT. It yields the protein CASSLGGYNQPQHF.

Regarding this clone: The junction departs from the called germline gene at one end, perhaps through a read error. V and J are TRBV6-5 and TRBJ1-2; no definite D call. This CDR3 contains 13 residues. CDR1 and CDR2 (germline): MNHEY, SVGAGI. CDR3 nucleotides: TGTGCCAGCAGTGACTCGAGTTTCGATGGCTACACCTTC. Translating gives CASSDSSFDGYTF.

The chain carries TRBV19 and TRBJ2-1; D might be TRBD1 (6 bases). Trimming cost V 6 bases and J 8 bases, with 23 bases left between them. The germline V gene has CDR1 LNHDA and CDR2 SQIVND (reference sequence). This CDR3 has 16 amino acids. This CDR3 is CASSPQATKGVYEQFF. CDR3 bases: TGTGCCAGTAGCCCCCAAGCAACTAAGGGGGTGTATGAGCAGTTCTTC.

The chain links TRBV10-1 to TRBJ2-2; 7 bases are shared with TRBD1. Germline lookup yields CDR1 WNHNN and CDR2 SYGVQD (reference sequence). The V and J ends lost 0 bases and 3 bases, in that order; junction bases with no gene match: 1. The CDR3 loop spans 15 amino acids. CDR3 amino acids: CASSESDRDTGELFF. CDR3 bases: TGCGCCAGCAGTGAGTCAGACAGGGACACCGGGGAGCTGTTTTTT.

This chain links TRBV4-2 with TRBJ1-6; the D gene is possibly TRBD1 (6 bases). Trimming cost V 1 base and J 7 bases, with 14 bases left between them. Per the germline V gene, CDR1 is LGHNA and CDR2 is YNFKEQ. The length of the CDR3 is 16 residues. CDR3 sequence reads: CASSQGEGVLNSPLHF. Here the CDR3 DNA reads TGTGCCAGCAGCCAAGGAGAGGGGGTTTTGAATTCACCCCTCCACTTT.

Regarding this clone: Its ends do not fully match the called genes, so a read error is possible. The chain joins TRBV7-2 to TRBJ1-5; no firm D call. Looked up from germline, CDR1 is SGHTA and CDR2 is FQGNSA. The CDR3 length is 14 residues. In DNA form, the CDR3 reads TGTGCCAGCAGCTTAAGGCAGGCCAATCAGCTCCAGCATTTT. Residues: CASSLRQANQLQHF. Full variable domain (missing parts from reference TRBV7-2 and TRBJ1-5): GAGVSQSPSNKVTEKGKDVELRCDPISGHTALYWYRQSLGQGLEFLIYFQGNSAPDKSGLPSDRFSAERTGGSVSTLTIQRTQQEDSAVYLCASSLRQANQLQHFGDGTRLSIL.

This chain joins TRBV5-1 and TRBJ2-5, with D maybe TRBD2 (7 bases). Germline CDR1 is SGHRS and CDR2 is YFSETQ. V gave up 3 bases and J gave up 4 bases, with 16 bases separating them. This CDR3 spans 15 amino acids. The CDR3 here is CASSYPGGGGETQYF. The CDR3 DNA reads TGCGCCAGCAGCTACCCCGGGGGCGGGGGAGAGACCCAGTACTTC.

This clone came up once. The chain recombines TRBV19 with TRBJ2-2, with 12 bases fitting TRBD2. V lost 3 bases, J lost 3 bases, and 8 bases stayed unmatched. CDR1 LNHDA and CDR2 SQIVND come from the germline V gene (reference sequence). The length of the CDR3 is 18 residues. This CDR3 reads CASSIIAASGGDTGELFF. The CDR3 nucleotides are TGTGCCAGTAGTATTATTGCGGCTAGCGGGGGGGACACCGGGGAGCTGTTTTTT.

V gene TRBV29-1 combines with J gene TRBJ2-3, with D possibly TRBD1 on 6 matching bases. Germline V gene sequence: CDR1 SQVTM, CDR2 ANQGSEA. The CDR3 runs to 13 residues. V was cut by 8 bases and J by 0 bases, with 12 bases left in between. The CDR3 protein is CSTGHPSTDTQYF. The CDR3 DNA reads as TGCAGCACGGGACATCCGAGCACAGATACGCAGTATTTT.

This clone occurred once. CDR3 loop: CATRGDIPYNSPLHF. The CDR3 DNA is TGTGCCACACGGGGGGATATCCCCTATAATTCACCCCTCCACTTT. This chain joins TRBV28 and TRBJ1-6; possibly TRBD1 for D (5 bases). Germline V gene data show CDR1 as MDHEN and CDR2 as SYDVKM. The CDR3 loop spans 15 amino acids. Trimming cost V 10 bases and J 2 bases, with 15 bases left between them.

The chain is built from TRBV6-5 and TRBJ2-1, with 8 bases matching TRBD2. V shed 6 bases and J 15 bases; nucleotides not matched to a gene: 7. CDR3 length equals 11 residues. From germline, CDR1 is MNHEY and CDR2 SVGAGI. For the CDR3, the DNA is TGTGCCAGCAGCCCCGGGGGGGGGCTGTTCTTC. This sequence encodes CASSPGGGLFF.

This clone was counted a single time. V is TRBV9 and J is TRBJ1-2; 12 bases are a match to TRBD1. This CDR3 is 17 amino acids long. The V gene's germline CDR1 is SGDLS and CDR2 YYNGEE. V lost 5 bases to trimming and J lost 7 bases; unmatched junction nucleotides: 15. The CDR3 DNA sequence: TGTGCCAGCAGTCAAAAACCGGGACAGGGGGCGATGTTTGGCTACACCTTC. Protein: CASSQKPGQGAMFGYTF.

The chain combines TRBV5-4 with TRBJ1-3; D unresolved. This CDR3 is 15 amino acids long. Looked up from germline, CDR1 is SGHNT and CDR2 is YYREEE (reference sequence). Trimming stripped 4 bases from V and 0 bases from J, with 11 bases between. In DNA form, the CDR3 reads TGTGCCAGCAGCCCTGGAGCGGGCTCTGGAAACACCATATATTTT. Amino acids: CASSPGAGSGNTIYF. Combining the CDR3 with reference TRBV5-4 and TRBJ1-3 gives the whole variable domain ETGVTQSPTHLIKTRGQQVTLRCSSQSGHNTVSWYQQALGQGPQFIFQYYREEENGRGNFPPRFSGLQFPNYSSELNVNALELDDSALYLCASSPGAGSGNTIYFGEGSWLTVV.

The rearrangement uses TRBV27 and TRBJ1-6; D uncertain. Trimming pared 4 bases from V and 0 bases from J, leaving 7 bases between. The germline gives CDR1 MNHEY, CDR2 SMNVEV (reference sequence). The CDR3 length is 15 residues. The CDR3 DNA follows: TGTGCCAGCAGTTATCAACTCTCCTATAATTCACCCCTCCACTTT. Amino acid sequence: CASSYQLSYNSPLHF.

The J gene is TRBJ2-5, the V gene TRBV7-2, with TRBD2 identical over 7 bases. Per the germline V gene, CDR1 is SGHTA and CDR2 is FQGNSA. V lost 2 bases, J lost 5 bases, and 8 bases stayed unmatched. This CDR3 region has 15 residues. CDR3 sequence reads: CASSLSSGYTETQYF. The CDR3 bases are TGTGCCAGCAGCTTAAGTAGCGGGTATACGGAGACCCAGTACTTC. Full variable domain (remainder filled in from reference TRBV7-2 and TRBJ2-5): GAGVSQSPSNKVTEKGKDVELRCDPISGHTALYWYRQSLGQGLEFLIYFQGNSAPDKSGLPSDRFSAERTGGSVSTLTIQRTQQEDSAVYLCASSLSSGYTETQYFGPGTRLLVL.